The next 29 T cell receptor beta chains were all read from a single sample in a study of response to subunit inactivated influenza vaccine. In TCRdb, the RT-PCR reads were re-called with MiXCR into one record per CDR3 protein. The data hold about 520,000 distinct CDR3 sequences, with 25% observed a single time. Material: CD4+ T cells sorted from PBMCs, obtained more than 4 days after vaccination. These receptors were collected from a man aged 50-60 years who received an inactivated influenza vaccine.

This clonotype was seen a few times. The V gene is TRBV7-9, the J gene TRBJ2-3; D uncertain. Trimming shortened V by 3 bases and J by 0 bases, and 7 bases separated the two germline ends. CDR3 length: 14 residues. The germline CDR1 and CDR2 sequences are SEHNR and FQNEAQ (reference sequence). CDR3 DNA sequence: TGTGCCAGCAGCTTTCCTGGGAGCACAGATACGCAGTATTTT. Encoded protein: CASSFPGSTDTQYF.

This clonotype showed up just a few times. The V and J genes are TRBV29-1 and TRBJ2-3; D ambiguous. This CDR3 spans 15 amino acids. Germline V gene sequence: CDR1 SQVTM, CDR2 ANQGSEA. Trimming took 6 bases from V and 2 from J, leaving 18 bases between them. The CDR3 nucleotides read TGCAGCGTCGCCCGTTCCCACGGTTTCACAGATACGCAGTATTTT. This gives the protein CSVARSHGFTDTQYF.

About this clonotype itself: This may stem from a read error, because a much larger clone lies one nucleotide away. The CDR3 loop is CSVAGRAAYEQYF. The CDR3 DNA sequence: TGCAGCGTTGCCGGGAGGGCCGCCTACGAGCAGTACTTC. V usage is TRBV29-1 and J usage is TRBJ2-7; 8 nucleotides match TRBD2. Germline V gene sequence: CDR1 SQVTM, CDR2 ANQGSEA. The CDR3 runs to 13 residues. Trimming cost V 4 bases and J 2 bases; bases outside gene matches: 4.

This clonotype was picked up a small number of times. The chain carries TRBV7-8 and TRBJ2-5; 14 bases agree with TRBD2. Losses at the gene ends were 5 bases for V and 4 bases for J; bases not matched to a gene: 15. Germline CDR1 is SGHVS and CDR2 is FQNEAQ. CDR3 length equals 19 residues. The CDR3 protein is CASSMGLAGVWLRRETQYF. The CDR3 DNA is TGTGCCAGCAGCATGGGACTAGCGGGAGTCTGGCTAAGGCGAGAGACCCAGTACTTC.

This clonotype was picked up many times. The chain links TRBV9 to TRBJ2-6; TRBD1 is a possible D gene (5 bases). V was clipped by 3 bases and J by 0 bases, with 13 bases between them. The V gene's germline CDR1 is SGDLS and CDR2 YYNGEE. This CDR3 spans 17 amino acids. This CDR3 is CASSAHDSHSGANVLTF. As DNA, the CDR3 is TGTGCCAGCAGCGCCCATGACAGCCACTCTGGGGCCAACGTCCTGACTTTC.

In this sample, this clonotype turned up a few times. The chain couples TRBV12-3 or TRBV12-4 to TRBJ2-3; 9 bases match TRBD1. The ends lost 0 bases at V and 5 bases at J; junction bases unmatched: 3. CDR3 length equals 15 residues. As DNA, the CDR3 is TGTGCCAGCAGTTTAGCACAGGGGGCCGTAGATACGCAGTATTTT. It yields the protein CASSLAQGAVDTQYF.

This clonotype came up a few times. The CDR3 protein is CASSLASLFRYDRNTGELFF. As DNA, the CDR3 is TGTGCCAGCAGCTTAGCGAGTCTCTTTCGATATGACAGAAACACCGGGGAGCTGTTTTTT. V usage is TRBV7-6 and J usage is TRBJ2-2; TRBD1 is a possible D gene (5 bases). The V and J ends lost 0 bases and 2 bases respectively, with 22 bases between them. This CDR3 is built from 20 residues. Germline V gene data show CDR1 as SGHVS and CDR2 as FNYEAQ.

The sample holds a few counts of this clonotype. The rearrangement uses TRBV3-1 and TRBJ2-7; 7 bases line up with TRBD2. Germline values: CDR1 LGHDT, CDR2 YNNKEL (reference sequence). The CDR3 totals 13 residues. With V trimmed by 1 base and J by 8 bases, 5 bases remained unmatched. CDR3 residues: CASSQGGSSQQYF. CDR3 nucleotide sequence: TGTGCCAGCAGCCAAGGCGGGAGCTCTCAGCAGTACTTC.

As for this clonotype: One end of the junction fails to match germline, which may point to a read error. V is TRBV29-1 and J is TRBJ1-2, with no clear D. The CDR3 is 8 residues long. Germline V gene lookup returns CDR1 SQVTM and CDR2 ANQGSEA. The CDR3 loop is CSVEGEAF. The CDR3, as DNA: TGCAGCGTTGAGGGTGAAGCCTTC.

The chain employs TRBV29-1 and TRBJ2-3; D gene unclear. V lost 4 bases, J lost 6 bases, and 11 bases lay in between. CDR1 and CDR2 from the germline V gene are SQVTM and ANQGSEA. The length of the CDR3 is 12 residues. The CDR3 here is CSVVSWSDTQYF. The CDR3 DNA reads TGCAGCGTTGTGAGCTGGAGTGATACGCAGTATTTT.

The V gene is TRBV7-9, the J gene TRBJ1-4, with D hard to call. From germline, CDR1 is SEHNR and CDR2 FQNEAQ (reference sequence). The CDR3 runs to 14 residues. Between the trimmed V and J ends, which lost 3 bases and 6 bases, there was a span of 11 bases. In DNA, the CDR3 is TGTGCCAGCAGCTTCGCACAGACGGATGAAAAACTGTTTTTT. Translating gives CASSFAQTDEKLFF.

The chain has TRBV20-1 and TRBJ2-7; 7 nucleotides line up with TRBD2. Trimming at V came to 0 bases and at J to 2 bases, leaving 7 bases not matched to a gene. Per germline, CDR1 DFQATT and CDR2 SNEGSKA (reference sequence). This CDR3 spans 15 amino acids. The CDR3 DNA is TGCAGTGCTAGAGATGAACGGGGGAGGGCCTACGAGCAGTACTTC. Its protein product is CSARDERGRAYEQYF.

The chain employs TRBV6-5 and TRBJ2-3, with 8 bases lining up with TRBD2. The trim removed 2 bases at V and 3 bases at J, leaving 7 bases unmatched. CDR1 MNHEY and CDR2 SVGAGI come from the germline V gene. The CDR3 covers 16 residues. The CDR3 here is CASSYLRGTRTDTQYF. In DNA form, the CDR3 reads TGTGCCAGCAGTTACCTTAGGGGGACTAGGACAGATACGCAGTATTTT.

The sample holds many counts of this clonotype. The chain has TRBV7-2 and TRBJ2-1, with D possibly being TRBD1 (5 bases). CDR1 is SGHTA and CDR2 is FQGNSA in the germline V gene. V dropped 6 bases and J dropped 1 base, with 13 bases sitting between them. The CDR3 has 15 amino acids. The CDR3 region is CASRRQSSSYNEQFF. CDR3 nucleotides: TGTGCCAGCAGACGACAGAGCTCTTCCTACAATGAGCAGTTCTTC.

Here the CDR3 DNA reads TGTGCCAGCAGCTCCCGGACTAGCGGGCGCTACGAGCAGTACTTC. Protein sequence: CASSSRTSGRYEQYF. The chain combines TRBV6-2 or TRBV6-3 with TRBJ2-7, with 11 bases that match TRBD2. The trim removed 6 bases at V and 3 bases at J, leaving 7 bases unmatched. This CDR3 region has 15 residues. Germline-derived CDR1 and CDR2 are MNHEY and SVGEGT.

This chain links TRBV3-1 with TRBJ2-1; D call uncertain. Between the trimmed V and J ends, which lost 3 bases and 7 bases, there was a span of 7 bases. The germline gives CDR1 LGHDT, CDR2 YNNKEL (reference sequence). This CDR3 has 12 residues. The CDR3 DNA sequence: TGTGCCAGCAGCCAGTACGGGAATGAGCAGTTCTTC. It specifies CASSQYGNEQFF.

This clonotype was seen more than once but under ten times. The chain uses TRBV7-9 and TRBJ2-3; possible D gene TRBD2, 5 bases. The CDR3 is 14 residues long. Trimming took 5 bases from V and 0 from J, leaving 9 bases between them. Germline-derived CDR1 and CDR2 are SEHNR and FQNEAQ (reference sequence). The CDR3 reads CASSRAGSTDTQYF. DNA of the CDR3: TGTGCCAGCAGCCGGGCGGGTAGCACAGATACGCAGTATTTT.

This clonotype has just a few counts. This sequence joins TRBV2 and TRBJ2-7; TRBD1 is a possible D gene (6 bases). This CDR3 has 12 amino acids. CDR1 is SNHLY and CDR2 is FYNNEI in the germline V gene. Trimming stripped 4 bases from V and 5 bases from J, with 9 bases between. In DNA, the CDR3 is TGTGCCAGCAGTGGACACAGGGACGAGCAGTACTTC. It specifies CASSGHRDEQYF.

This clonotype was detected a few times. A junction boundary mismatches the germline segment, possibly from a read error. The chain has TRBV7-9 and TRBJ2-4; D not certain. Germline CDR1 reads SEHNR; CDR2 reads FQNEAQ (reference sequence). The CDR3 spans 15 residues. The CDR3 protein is CASSLGSSSKNIQYF. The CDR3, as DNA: TGTGCCAGCAGTTTAGGTTCATCTTCCAAAAACATTCAGTACTTC. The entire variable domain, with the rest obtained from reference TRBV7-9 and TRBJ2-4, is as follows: DTGVSQNPRHKITKRGQNVTFRCDPISEHNRLYWYRQTLGQGPEFLTYFQNEAQLEKSRLLSDRFSAERPKGSFSTLEIQRTEQGDSAMYLCASSLGSSSKNIQYFGAGTRLSVL.

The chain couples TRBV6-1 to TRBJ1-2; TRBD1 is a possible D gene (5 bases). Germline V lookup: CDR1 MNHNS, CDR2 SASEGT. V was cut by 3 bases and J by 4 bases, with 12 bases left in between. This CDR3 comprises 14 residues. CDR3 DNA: TGTGCCAGCAGTGATGGGGGGACGGCCTATGGCTACACCTTC. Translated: CASSDGGTAYGYTF.

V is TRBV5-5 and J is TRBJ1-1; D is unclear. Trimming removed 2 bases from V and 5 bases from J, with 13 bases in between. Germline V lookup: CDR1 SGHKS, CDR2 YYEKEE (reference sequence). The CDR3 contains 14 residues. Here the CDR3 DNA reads TGTGCCAGCAGCTTATTCGCAGAGGCGACTGAAGCTTTCTTT. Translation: CASSLFAEATEAFF. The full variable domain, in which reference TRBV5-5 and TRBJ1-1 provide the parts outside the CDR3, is DAGVTQSPTHLIKTRGQQVTLRCSPISGHKSVSWYQQVLGQGPQFIFQYYEKEERGRGNFPDRFSARQFPNYSSELNVNALLLGDSALYLCASSLFAEATEAFFGQGTRLTVV.

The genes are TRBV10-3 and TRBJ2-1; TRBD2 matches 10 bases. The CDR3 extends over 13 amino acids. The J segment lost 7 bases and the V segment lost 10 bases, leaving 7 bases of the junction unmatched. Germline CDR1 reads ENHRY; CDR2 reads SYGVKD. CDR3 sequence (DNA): TGTGCCACCAGCGGGAGGGCCGTGAATGAGCAGTTCTTC. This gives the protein CATSGRAVNEQFF.

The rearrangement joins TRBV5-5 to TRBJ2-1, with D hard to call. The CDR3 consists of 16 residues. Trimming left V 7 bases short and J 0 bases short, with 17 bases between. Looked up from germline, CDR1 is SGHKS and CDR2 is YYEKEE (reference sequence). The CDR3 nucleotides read TGTGCCAGCGGATTCGGACGGTCGTCCTCCTACAATGAGCAGTTCTTC. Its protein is CASGFGRSSSYNEQFF.

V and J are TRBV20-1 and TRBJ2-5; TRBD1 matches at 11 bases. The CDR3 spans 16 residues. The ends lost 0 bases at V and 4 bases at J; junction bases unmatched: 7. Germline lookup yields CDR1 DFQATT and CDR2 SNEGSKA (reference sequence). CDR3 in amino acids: CSARDFLDRGLETQYF. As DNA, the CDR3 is TGCAGTGCTAGAGATTTTTTGGACAGGGGGCTAGAGACCCAGTACTTC.

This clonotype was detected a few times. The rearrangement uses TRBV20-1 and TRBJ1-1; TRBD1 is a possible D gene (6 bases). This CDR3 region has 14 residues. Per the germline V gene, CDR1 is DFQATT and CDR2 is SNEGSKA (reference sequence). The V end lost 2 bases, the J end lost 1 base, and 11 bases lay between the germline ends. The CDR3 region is CSARIPGANTEAFF. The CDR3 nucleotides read TGCAGTGCTAGAATCCCAGGGGCGAACACTGAAGCTTTCTTT.

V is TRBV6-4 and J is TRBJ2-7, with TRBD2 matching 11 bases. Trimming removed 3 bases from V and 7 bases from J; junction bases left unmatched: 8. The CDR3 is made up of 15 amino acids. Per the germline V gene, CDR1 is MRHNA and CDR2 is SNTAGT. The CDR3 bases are TGTGCCAGCAGTGAGGTAGCGGGGGGGCCGTATGAGCAGTACTTC. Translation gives CASSEVAGGPYEQYF.

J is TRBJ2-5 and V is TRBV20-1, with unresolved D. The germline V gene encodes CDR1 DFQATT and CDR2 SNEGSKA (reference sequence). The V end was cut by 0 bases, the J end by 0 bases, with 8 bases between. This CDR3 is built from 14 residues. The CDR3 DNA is TGCAGTGCTAGAGATCCTATGCACCAAGAGACCCAGTACTTC. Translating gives CSARDPMHQETQYF.

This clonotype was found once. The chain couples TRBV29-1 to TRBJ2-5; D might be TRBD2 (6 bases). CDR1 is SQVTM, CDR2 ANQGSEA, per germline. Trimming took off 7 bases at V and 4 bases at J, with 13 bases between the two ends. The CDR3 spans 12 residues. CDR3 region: CSGGENSETQYF. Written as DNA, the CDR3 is TGCAGCGGCGGGGAAAACTCAGAGACCCAGTACTTC.

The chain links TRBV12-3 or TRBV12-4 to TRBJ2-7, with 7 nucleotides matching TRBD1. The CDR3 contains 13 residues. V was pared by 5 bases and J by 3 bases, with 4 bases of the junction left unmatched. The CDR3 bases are TGTGCCAGCAGTATCGGACAGGTCTACGAGCAGTACTTC. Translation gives CASSIGQVYEQYF.